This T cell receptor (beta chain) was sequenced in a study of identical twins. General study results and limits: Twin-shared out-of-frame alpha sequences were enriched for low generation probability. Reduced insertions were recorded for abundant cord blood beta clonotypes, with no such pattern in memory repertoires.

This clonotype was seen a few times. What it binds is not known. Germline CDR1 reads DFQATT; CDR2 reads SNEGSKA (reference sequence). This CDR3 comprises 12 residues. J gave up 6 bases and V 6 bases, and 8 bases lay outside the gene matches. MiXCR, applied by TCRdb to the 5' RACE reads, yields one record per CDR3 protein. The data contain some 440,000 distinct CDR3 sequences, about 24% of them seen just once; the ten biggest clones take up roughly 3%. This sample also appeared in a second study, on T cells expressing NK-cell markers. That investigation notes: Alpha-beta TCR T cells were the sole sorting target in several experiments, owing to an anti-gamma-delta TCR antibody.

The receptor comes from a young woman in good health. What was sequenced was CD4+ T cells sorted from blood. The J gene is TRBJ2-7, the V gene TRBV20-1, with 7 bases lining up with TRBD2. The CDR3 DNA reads TGCAGTGCGGGGAGGGTGATAGCCGAGCAGTACTTC. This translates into CSAGRVIAEQYF.